The rows below give T cell receptor beta chains drawn from one sample of a study of blood T cell repertoires in COVID-19. Profiling relied on immunoSEQ multiplex PCR, and the TCRdb table lists in-frame clones only, not all of them. The table includes roughly 240,000 clones, just under 85% detected once. Sequencing was done on a sample of peripheral blood. These receptors all stem from a woman aged 80 or older with acute or convalescent COVID-19. Each CDR3 is given with its conserved first and last residue. Fields, in order: CDR3 length, V gene, J gene, CDR3 protein.

10	TRBV6-5	TRBJ2-3	CASLLDTQYF
17	TRBV7-6	TRBJ2-1	CASARDLGWSSYNEQFF
16	TRBV7-2	TRBJ2-1	CASSHTSGRNYNEQFF
15	TRBV6-6	TRBJ1-2	CASLRSLQANYGYTF
18	TRBV5-4	TRBJ1-1	CASSSSRDRGRMNTEAFF
15	TRBV4-3	TRBJ2-1	CASSQGAGAVNEQFF
14	TRBV6-5	TRBJ1-1	CASSYSNGNTEAFF
15	TRBV19	TRBJ2-7	CASSTPRDIAYEQYF
18	TRBV15	TRBJ2-3	CATSTRGTGESSTDTQYF
12	TRBV18	TRBJ2-7	CASSINRYEQYF
14	TRBV15	TRBJ2-7	CATSREGVSYEQYF
15	TRBV7-6	TRBJ2-1	CASSRASGGYNEQFF
8	TRBV30	TRBJ2-1	CAWGLLFF
16	TRBV9	TRBJ2-2	CASSPALAVGTGELFF
15	TRBV7-2	TRBJ1-6	CASSVDRGFGSPLHF
18	TRBV6-1	TRBJ1-2	CASSVGTGASVGGYGYTF
15	TRBV19	TRBJ2-1	CASRPWDSANNEQFF
14	TRBV7-8	TRBJ2-2	CASSLAVLTGELFF
16	TRBV4-2	TRBJ1-2	CASSQTDRVGDYGYTF
14	TRBV6-5	TRBJ1-2	CASSYRAGGYGYTF
15	TRBV2	TRBJ1-3	CASSPDRSVRNTIYF
17	TRBV2	TRBJ2-1	CASSEGYLAGGYNEQFF
15	TRBV5-1	TRBJ1-4	CASSKDRVPNEKLFF
12	TRBV5-5	TRBJ1-1	CASSQSGTEAFF
15	TRBV28	TRBJ2-7	CASSSTKQGVYEQYF
15	TRBV7-9	TRBJ1-1	CASRSTGGRYTEAFF
14	TRBV2	TRBJ1-5	CASSEAGGNQPQHF
16	TRBV5-1	TRBJ2-2	CASSSPGTGDSGELFF
19	TRBV4-1	TRBJ2-3	CASSQDWGGRAFGADTQYF
16	TRBV28	TRBJ1-5	CASSLLGRGLVQPQHF
12	TRBV3-1/TRBV3-2	TRBJ2-7	CASSQAGTGQYF
11	TRBV5-1	TRBJ2-7	CASSAAREQYF